This passage covers 15 T cell receptor beta chains from one sample sequenced in a study of blood T cell repertoires in COVID-19. Clones were read by immunoSEQ multiplex PCR, and TCRdb kept only the in-frame ones, dropping some. The sample holds roughly 330,000 clones, 87% seen once. Material: peripheral blood. These receptors originate from a man aged 25 to 40 with COVID-19, enrolled during active disease.

This chain uses TRBV5-1 with TRBJ2-7; perhaps TRBD1 as D (6 bases). This CDR3 spans 14 amino acids. Germline CDR1 SGHRS, CDR2 YFSETQ. V was trimmed by 0 bases and J by 3 bases, leaving 10 bases between them. The CDR3, as DNA: TGCGCCAGCAGCTTGGTAGACAGGAACTACGAGCAGTACTTC. Its protein is CASSLVDRNYEQYF.

A single count supports this clone. The chain combines TRBV19 with TRBJ2-2, with D possibly TRBD2 on 5 matching bases. CDR3 size: 16 residues. Between the trimmed V and J ends, which lost 6 bases and 3 bases, there was a span of 17 bases. Germline CDR1 is LNHDA and CDR2 is SQIVND (reference sequence). Here the CDR3 reads CASRATRWGYTGELFF. DNA for the CDR3: TGTGCCAGTAGGGCAACTAGATGGGGTTACACCGGGGAGCTGTTTTTT.

This clone came up a few times. The chain links TRBV5-4 to TRBJ2-5, with 8 positions matching TRBD1. This CDR3 region has 15 residues. Germline trimming cut 5 bases from V and 4 bases from J; bases unmatched to any gene: 10. The germline gives CDR1 SGHNT, CDR2 YYREEE (reference sequence). The CDR3 DNA sequence: TGTGCCAGCAGTTCCCCGACAGGGGAAAGAGAGACCCAGTACTTC. It codes for CASSSPTGERETQYF.

The CDR3 spells CASSQDRGTFEQFF. The DNA for the CDR3 is TGTGCCAGCAGCCAAGATCGCGGGACTTTCGAGCAGTTCTTC. The V and J genes are TRBV4-2 and TRBJ2-1; tentative D call: TRBD2 (6 bases). In germline, CDR1 is LGHNA, CDR2 YNFKEQ. The CDR3 runs to 14 residues. V was cut by 0 bases and J by 10 bases, with 13 bases left in between.

The V gene is TRBV14, the J gene TRBJ2-7, with D perhaps matching TRBD1 (6 bases). The germline gives CDR1 SGHDN, CDR2 FVKESK. V was cut by 3 bases and J by 3 bases, with 9 bases left in between. The CDR3 totals 13 residues. CDR3 region: CASSQGAYYEQYF. CDR3 coding DNA: TGTGCCAGCAGCCAGGGGGCCTACTACGAGCAGTACTTC. The full variable domain, in which reference TRBV14 and TRBJ2-7 provide the parts outside the CDR3, is EAGVTQFPSHSVIEKGQTVTLRCDPISGHDNLYWYRRVMGKEIKFLLHFVKESKQDESGMPNNRFLAERTGGTYSTLKVQPAELEDSGVYFCASSQGAYYEQYFGPGTRLTVT.

The chain carries TRBV28 and TRBJ2-1; 9 nucleotides line up with TRBD1. Germline CDR1 and CDR2: MDHEN and SYDVKM. The CDR3 contains 16 residues. The junction had 11 bases not matched to a gene; V was cut back by 8 bases and J by 3 bases. The CDR3 region has the DNA TGTGCCAGCGGTTGGGGCGGGACAGGGAGCTACAATGAGCAGTTCTTC. Amino acid sequence: CASGWGGTGSYNEQFF. Complete variable domain (other parts from reference TRBV28 and TRBJ2-1): DVKVTQSSRYLVKRTGEKVFLECVQDMDHENMFWYRQDPGLGLRLIYFSYDVKMKEKGDIPEGYSVSREKKERFSLILESASTNQTSMYLCASGWGGTGSYNEQFFGPGTRLTVL.

The V and J genes are TRBV7-3 and TRBJ2-1, with 9 positions matching TRBD2. The CDR3 covers 17 residues. V trimming: 1 base; J trimming: 3 bases; junction bases outside the gene matches: 7. Germline CDR1 reads SGHTA; CDR2 reads FQGTGA. CDR3 DNA sequence: TGTGCCAGCAGCTTAAGCTTTTCAGCGGGGGGCTACAATGAGCAGTTCTTC. It encodes CASSLSFSAGGYNEQFF.

This clone occurred a few times. The chain links TRBV14 to TRBJ2-7, with TRBD1 matching over 9 bases. The germline CDR1 and CDR2 sequences are SGHDN and FVKESK. Trimming at V came to 3 bases and at J to 3 bases, leaving 3 bases not matched to a gene. The CDR3 runs 14 residues. The CDR3 loop reads CASSHLTGGYEQYF. The CDR3 DNA reads TGTGCCAGCAGCCATTTGACAGGGGGCTACGAGCAGTACTTC.

In this sample, this clone turned up once. The rearrangement uses TRBV29-1 and TRBJ1-2, with 9 bases identical to TRBD1. This CDR3 is 17 amino acids long. Germline values: CDR1 SQVTM, CDR2 ANQGSEA. Trimming cost V 1 base and J 4 bases; bases outside gene matches: 13. In nucleotides, the CDR3 is TGCAGCGTTGAAGGCAGCGGGCCCGGGACAGGGTCCTATGGCTACACCTTC. This sequence encodes CSVEGSGPGTGSYGYTF. Drawing the rest from reference TRBV29-1 and TRBJ1-2, the complete variable domain is SAVISQKPSRDICQRGTSLTIQCQVDSQVTMMFWYRQQPGQSLTLIATANQGSEATYESGFVIDKFPISRPNLTFSTLTVSNMSPEDSSIYLCSVEGSGPGTGSYGYTFGSGTRLTVV.

This chain joins TRBV7-9 and TRBJ2-5, with a weak D call TRBD1 (6 bases). This CDR3 has 16 amino acids. The V end was cut by 2 bases, the J end by 3 bases, with 16 bases between. CDR1 is SEHNR and CDR2 is FQNEAQ in the germline V gene (reference sequence). The CDR3 nucleotides are TGTGCCAGCAGCTTACGACAGGAGAAATTTAAAGAGACCCAGTACTTC. Translated, it gives CASSLRQEKFKETQYF.

This clone was picked up one time. The V gene is TRBV7-9, the J gene TRBJ1-2; TRBD1 matches at 10 bases. Germline loops: CDR1 SEHNR, CDR2 FQNEAQ (reference sequence). The CDR3 sequence is 15 residues long. Trimming cost V 3 bases and J 5 bases; bases outside gene matches: 6. The CDR3: CASSLGQGSGYGYTF. The CDR3 coding sequence is TGTGCCAGCAGCTTGGGACAGGGGAGTGGGTATGGCTACACCTTC.

The V call is TRBV4-2, the J call TRBJ1-2; 8 bases match TRBD1. CDR1 is LGHNA and CDR2 is YNFKEQ in the germline V gene. The CDR3 consists of 16 residues. V lost 1 base, J lost 2 bases, and 6 bases stayed unmatched. The CDR3 loop reads CASSQVPGGLNYGYTF. CDR3 in DNA: TGTGCCAGCAGCCAAGTCCCAGGGGGCTTAAACTATGGCTACACCTTC.

The rearrangement joins TRBV27 to TRBJ2-7; 7 bases align to TRBD1. The V gene's germline CDR1 is MNHEY and CDR2 SMNVEV (reference sequence). V shed 8 bases, J shed 7 bases, and the junction held 14 bases outside the gene matches. The CDR3 is 14 amino acids. CDR3 in amino acids: CASSSRTGFWEQYF. The CDR3 DNA follows: TGTGCCAGCTCTTCTAGGACAGGTTTTTGGGAGCAGTACTTC.

The chain uses TRBV7-2 and TRBJ2-3; D gene uncertain. The V gene lost 3 bases and the J gene lost 1 base, with 11 bases spanning the gap. CDR3 length: 15 amino acids. Germline loops: CDR1 SGHTA, CDR2 FQGNSA. The CDR3 region is CASSFAPAGTDTQYF. CDR3 coding DNA: TGTGCCAGCAGCTTCGCGCCGGCGGGCACAGATACGCAGTATTTT.

This chain connects TRBV6-4 to TRBJ2-1, with TRBD1 matching over 9 bases. After removal of 2 bases from V and 6 bases from J, the junction contained 5 bases not matched to a gene. Germline values: CDR1 MRHNA, CDR2 SNTAGT. This CDR3 is built from 15 residues. CDR3 protein: CASSDTGTGSNEQFF. CDR3 bases: TGTGCCAGCAGTGACACTGGGACAGGGAGCAATGAGCAGTTCTTC.